Listed below are T cell receptor beta chains from one sample, sequenced in a study of T cell responses to AZD1222 COVID-19 vaccine. Assay: immunoSEQ multiplex PCR; the TCRdb copy retains only in-frame clones and omits some. Of 130,000 to 150,000 clones listed, roughly 89% were seen once; the top ten hold approximately 1.8%. The source was peripheral blood, collected 28 days after the second AZD1222 dose. The origin of the receptors is an adult who received the AZD1222 COVID-19 vaccine. The CDR3 runs from the conserved cysteine through the conserved F or W. A D gene is named only where the DNA matches it firmly. Clone sizes are given selectively: once, few, many, or a class where the clone is expanded.

d_call j_call v_call clone_size cdr3_nt cdr3_aa
NA TRBJ2-5 TRBV7-2 NA TGTGCCAGCAGCTTAGCGAGACTAGACCAAGAGACCCAGTACTTC CASSLARLDQETQYF
TRBD1 TRBJ1-1 TRBV30 NA TGTGCCTGGAGGAGGGGCACGGGGAGCTCAGGGGGCTTAGGTACTGAAGCTTTCTTT CAWRRGTGSSGGLGTEAFF
NA TRBJ2-3 TRBV19 NA TGTGCCAGTACCTTCCGGGGCTCCACAGATACGCAGTATTTT CASTFRGSTDTQYF
NA TRBJ1-3 TRBV30 few TGTGCCTGGAGCCGACAGTACGAAATCTCTGGAAACACCATATATTTT CAWSRQYEISGNTIYF
NA TRBJ2-1 TRBV6-1 NA TGTGCCAGCAGTGACGGGGGTCCACCCAGTCGGAGCTCCTACAATGAGCAGTTCTTC CASSDGGPPSRSSYNEQFF
NA TRBJ2-7 TRBV5-1 NA TGCGCCAGCAGTATGGTCGGGTCCTACGAGCAGTACTTC CASSMVGSYEQYF
TRBD1 TRBJ2-7 TRBV4-3 NA TGCGCCAGCAGCCAAAGTTGGACAGGGGGGACCTACGAGCAGTACTTC CASSQSWTGGTYEQYF
NA TRBJ2-3 TRBV6-5 NA TGTGCCAGCACCCAACCTCCCACAGATACGCAGTATTTT CASTQPPTDTQYF
TRBD2 TRBJ2-7 TRBV4-3 NA TGCGCCAGCAGCCAAGTAGCGGGAGGGGGTTACGAGCAGTACTTC CASSQVAGGGYEQYF
NA TRBJ2-2 TRBV2 NA TGTGCCAGCAGTGAAGAGGGGGTGCCTGCCACCGGGGAGCTGTTTTTT CASSEEGVPATGELFF
NA TRBJ1-6 TRBV7-8 few TGTGCCAGCAGCTCGGCGGGGGGTGGGATTGGGTCACCCCTCCACTTT CASSSAGGGIGSPLHF
NA TRBJ1-6 TRBV10-2 NA TGCGCCAGCAGTGAGGCCGGATCGGGTTCACCCCTCCACTTT CASSEAGSGSPLHF
NA TRBJ1-5 TRBV29-1 NA TGCAGCGTTGTCGTCGGGTTTAGCAATCAGCCCCAGCATTTT CSVVVGFSNQPQHF
TRBD1 TRBJ2-4 TRBV4-2 NA TGTGCCAGCAGCCAAGGGGACAGGGACACAAACATTCAGTACTTC CASSQGDRDTNIQYF
NA TRBJ2-1 TRBV30 NA TGTGCCTGGAGTCCGGCCAGGGAAGGTGAGCAGTTCTTC CAWSPAREGEQFF
TRBD1 TRBJ1-1 TRBV30 NA TGTGCCTGGAGTGTACTGGACAGGGTGAACACTGAAGCTTTCTTT CAWSVLDRVNTEAFF
NA TRBJ2-1 TRBV7-9 NA TGTGCCAGCAGCTCACCTTACCAGGATGAGCAGTTCTTC CASSSPYQDEQFF
TRBD1 TRBJ1-5 TRBV27 NA TGTGCCAGCAGTATTGGACAGGGCTTTCAGCCCCAGCATTTT CASSIGQGFQPQHF
TRBD1 TRBJ1-3 TRBV4-1 NA TGCGCCAGCAGCCGAACCGGGACAGACAGAAACACCATATATTTT CASSRTGTDRNTIYF
NA TRBJ2-7 TRBV30 NA TGTGCCTGGAGGGACTTTTCCTACGAGCAGTACTTC CAWRDFSYEQYF
NA TRBJ2-7 TRBV29-1 NA TGCAGCGTTGACAGGGGCGACGAGCAGTACTTC CSVDRGDEQYF
TRBD2 TRBJ2-3 TRBV15 NA TGTGCCACCAGCAGAGATCCTGGTTCCGGGAGCGGGGCCACAGATACGCAGTATTTT CATSRDPGSGSGATDTQYF
NA TRBJ2-7 TRBV27 NA TGTGCCAGCAGCCCTACCCAGGAGGGGCGAGGCGAGCAGTACTTC CASSPTQEGRGEQYF
NA TRBJ2-1 TRBV11-2 NA TGTGCCAGCAGCCCGCGGGCGGGTTTATACAATGAGCAGTTCTTC CASSPRAGLYNEQFF
NA TRBJ1-4 TRBV19 NA TGTGCCAGTAGTATGGGATTGAACCGAGAAAAACTGTTTTTT CASSMGLNREKLFF
NA TRBJ1-1 TRBV29-1 once TGCAGCGCCGCGTGGGGCACTGAAGCTTTCTTT CSAAWGTEAFF
NA TRBJ1-1 TRBV28 NA TGTGCCAGCAGTTTAGCGGAGAACACTGAAGCTTTCTTT CASSLAENTEAFF
NA TRBJ1-5 TRBV11-2 NA TGTGCCAGCAGCTTAACAGGGAATCAGCCCCAGCATTTT CASSLTGNQPQHF
NA TRBJ1-2 TRBV27 few TGTGCCAGCAGTTTACTGTTTGCAGCTAACTATGGCTACACCTTC CASSLLFAANYGYTF
TRBD2 TRBJ2-7 TRBV6-6 NA TGTGCCAGCAGTAATAGCGGGAGGTACCTCTACGAGCAGTACTTC CASSNSGRYLYEQYF
TRBD2 TRBJ2-1 TRBV5-1 NA TGCGCCAGCAGCAGAACTAGCGGGAAGTTGAATGAGCAGTTCTTC CASSRTSGKLNEQFF
TRBD1 TRBJ2-7 TRBV29-1 NA TGCAGCGTTGAAGATCGGACAGGGGTTAACGAGCAGTACTTC CSVEDRTGVNEQYF
NA TRBJ1-6 TRBV5-1 NA TGCGCCAGCAGCTTATATACCACAGGTTCACCCCTCCACTTT CASSLYTTGSPLHF
TRBD1 TRBJ1-4 TRBV6-7 once TGTGCCAGCAGTTACCCACGACCGGGGGACAGGCCGGCTCTTGACGAAAAACTGTTTTTT CASSYPRPGDRPALDEKLFF
TRBD1 TRBJ2-1 TRBV7-9 NA TGTGCCAGCAGCCGAGGAACCGGGACAGGGCTCAATGAGCAGTTCTTC CASSRGTGTGLNEQFF
NA TRBJ2-7 TRBV5-4 NA TGTGCCAGCAGCTGGGGAGGGGGCTACTCCTACGAGCAGTACTTC CASSWGGGYSYEQYF
TRBD1 TRBJ2-7 TRBV7-2 NA TGTGCCAGCAGCCCCGGGACAGGGCGTCCCGGCTCCTACGAGCAGTACTTC CASSPGTGRPGSYEQYF
TRBD1 TRBJ1-2 TRBV24-1 NA TGTGCCACCAGTGATCCCTGGACAGGGGGCAGCGATGGCTACACCTTC CATSDPWTGGSDGYTF
NA TRBJ2-7 TRBV19 NA TGTGCCAGTACCAAAGGGGGGGATTCAAACGAGCAGTACTTC CASTKGGDSNEQYF
NA TRBJ2-3 TRBV27 NA TGTGCCAGCAGGGGGATCACAGATACGCAGTATTTT CASRGITDTQYF
TRBD1 TRBJ1-1 TRBV6-5 NA TGTGCCAGCAGCCACAGGGGGCGGGACACTGAAGCTTTCTTT CASSHRGRDTEAFF
NA TRBJ1-1 TRBV6-1 NA TGTGCCAGCAGTGAATCCCGGGTAGGAGCTTTCTTT CASSESRVGAFF
NA TRBJ1-2 TRBV7-2 NA TGTGCCTCAAACTCCATCGCGGGGGCTTTGCGCGGCTACACCTTC CASNSIAGALRGYTF
NA TRBJ1-5 TRBV6-2/TRBV6-3 NA TGTGCCAGCAGCGATACAGGGTATCAGCCCCAGCATTTT CASSDTGYQPQHF
TRBD2 TRBJ2-1 TRBV30 NA TGTGCCTGGAGAGAACTAGCGGGGGCCCACAATGAGCAGTTCTTC CAWRELAGAHNEQFF
NA TRBJ2-3 TRBV12-3/TRBV12-4 NA TGTGCCAGCGGACAGCTCATCACAGATACGCAGTATTTT CASGQLITDTQYF